These 11 T cell receptor beta chains came from one sample sequenced in a study of identical twins. A single record per CDR3 protein comes from TCRdb applying MiXCR to the 5' RACE reads. Seen here are 250,000 or so distinct CDR3 sequences, roughly 8.7% observed once, and the top ten hold roughly 3%. Separately, the same data were catalogued under a study of yellow fever vaccine responses in identical twins.

The sequenced sample consisted of CD8+ T cells sorted from blood. Every receptor here comes from a woman between 18 and 29 years old in good health.

Many counts were recorded for this clonotype. The V gene is TRBV5-1, the J gene TRBJ2-7; D is ambiguous. Deletions cut 3 bases from V and 0 bases from J, with 13 bases between. Germline V gene data show CDR1 as SGHRS and CDR2 as YFSETQ. This CDR3 contains 15 residues. The DNA of the CDR3 is TGCGCCAGCAGCTCACCCCTCGGTTCCTCCTACGAGCAGTACTTC. Its translation is CASSSPLGSSYEQYF.

This clonotype appeared many times. This rearrangement joins TRBV5-6 to TRBJ1-2; 12 bases align to TRBD1. The trim removed 6 bases at V and 4 bases at J, leaving 4 bases unmatched. Germline CDR1 reads SGHDT; CDR2 reads YYEEEE. The CDR3 length is 14 residues. This chain's CDR3 is CASKGTGGGYGYTF. DNA for the CDR3: TGTGCCAGCAAAGGGACAGGGGGCGGCTATGGCTACACCTTC.

The V gene is TRBV2, the J gene TRBJ1-5; no reliable D call. V was shortened by 2 bases and J by 5 bases, with 10 bases between the two germline ends. The CDR3 contains 14 residues. Germline V gene lookup returns CDR1 SNHLY and CDR2 FYNNEI. The CDR3 nucleotides are TGTGCCAGCAGTGAATTTGACTACGATCAGCCCCAGCATTTT. Protein: CASSEFDYDQPQHF.

In this sample, this clonotype turned up many times. The V and J genes are TRBV27 and TRBJ2-3, with D possibly matching TRBD1 (6 bases). V dropped 6 bases and J dropped 5 bases, with 21 bases sitting between them. Germline V gene lookup returns CDR1 MNHEY and CDR2 SMNVEV (reference sequence). The CDR3 extends over 16 amino acids. The CDR3 loop is CASRQATGLELDTQYF. CDR3 bases: TGTGCCAGCAGGCAAGCAACAGGGTTAGAACTAGATACGCAGTATTTT.

The rearrangement links TRBV6-5 to TRBJ2-1, with 11 bases identical to TRBD2. CDR3 length: 14 amino acids. Per the germline V gene, CDR1 is MNHEY and CDR2 is SVGAGI. V lost 11 bases, J lost 5 bases, and 8 bases stayed unmatched. CDR3 DNA sequence: TGTGCCTGCTTACTAGCGGGGGAGCACAATGAGCAGTTCTTC. Translation gives CACLLAGEHNEQFF.

This clonotype was detected only a few times. The gene calls are TRBV11-2 and TRBJ2-1; D is perhaps TRBD1 or TRBD2 (6 bases each). Germline-derived CDR1 and CDR2 are SGHAT and FQNNGV. V was shortened by 6 bases and J by 3 bases, with 18 bases between the two germline ends. This CDR3 comprises 16 residues. CDR3 in DNA: TGTGCCAGCAGTGAGAGGAGGGGGAACAGCTACAATGAGCAGTTCTTC. Residues: CASSERRGNSYNEQFF.

This chain links TRBV19 with TRBJ2-7, with a tentative D call TRBD1 (5 bases). Germline CDR1 reads LNHDA; CDR2 reads SQIVND (reference sequence). The germline V and J ends were trimmed by 3 bases and 3 bases, with 12 bases remaining between them. The CDR3 runs to 14 residues. The CDR3 region is CASSIPGQLYEQYF. The CDR3 nucleotides are TGTGCCAGTAGTATCCCCGGACAACTCTACGAGCAGTACTTC.

This clonotype was picked up many times. J is TRBJ2-1 and V is TRBV4-1; D uncertain. There are 15 residues in the CDR3. CDR1 and CDR2 from the germline V gene are MGHRA and YSYEKL. V was pared by 0 bases and J by 8 bases, with 14 bases between. The CDR3 reads CASSQEPMANHEQFF. The CDR3 coding sequence is TGCGCCAGCAGCCAAGAACCTATGGCGAACCATGAGCAGTTCTTC.

DNA of the CDR3: TGCAGCGTTCTAACGGCCTATGGCTACACCTTC. Amino acids: CSVLTAYGYTF. This chain connects TRBV29-1 to TRBJ1-2; D gene uncertain. The germline V and J ends were trimmed by 5 bases and 4 bases, with 8 bases remaining between them. The CDR3 is made up of 11 amino acids. The germline gives CDR1 SQVTM, CDR2 ANQGSEA. Complete variable domain (other parts from reference TRBV29-1 and TRBJ1-2): SAVISQKPSRDICQRGTSLTIQCQVDSQVTMMFWYRQQPGQSLTLIATANQGSEATYESGFVIDKFPISRPNLTFSTLTVSNMSPEDSSIYLCSVLTAYGYTFGSGTRLTVV.

The gene calls are TRBV20-1 and TRBJ2-2, with TRBD1 matching over 7 bases. The CDR3 is made up of 15 amino acids. Germline lookup yields CDR1 DFQATT and CDR2 SNEGSKA (reference sequence). Trimming at V came to 3 bases and at J to 6 bases, leaving 10 bases not matched to a gene. Here the CDR3 reads CSARSDRVESGELFF. In DNA form, the CDR3 reads TGCAGTGCTAGGAGTGACAGGGTTGAATCCGGGGAGCTGTTTTTT.

The chain combines TRBV6-5 with TRBJ2-5; a possible D gene is TRBD2 (6 bases). V lost 1 base to trimming and J lost 5 bases, with 14 bases between them. Germline V CDR1 and CDR2: MNHEY, SVGAGI. This CDR3 spans 15 amino acids. CDR3 DNA: TGTGCCAGCAGTTACTTCTCGGGAGCCTCGGAGACCCAGTACTTC. This encodes CASSYFSGASETQYF.